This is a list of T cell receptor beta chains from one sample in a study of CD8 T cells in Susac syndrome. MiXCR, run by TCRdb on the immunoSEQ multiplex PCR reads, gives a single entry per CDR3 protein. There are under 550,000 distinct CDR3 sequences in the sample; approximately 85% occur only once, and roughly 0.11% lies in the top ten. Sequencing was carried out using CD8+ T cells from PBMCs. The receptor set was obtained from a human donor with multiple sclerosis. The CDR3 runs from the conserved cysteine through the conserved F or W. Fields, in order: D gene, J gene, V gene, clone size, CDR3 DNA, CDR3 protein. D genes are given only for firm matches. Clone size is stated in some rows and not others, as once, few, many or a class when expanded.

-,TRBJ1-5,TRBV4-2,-,TGTGCCAGCAGCCAAGAGGAAGGAGGGGTCTTGCCCCAGCATTTT,CASSQEEGGVLPQHF
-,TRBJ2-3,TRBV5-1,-,TGCGCCAGCAGCTTGGTAAATGTCCCTGACATTCACAACGCAGATACGCAGTATTTT,CASSLVNVPDIHNADTQYF
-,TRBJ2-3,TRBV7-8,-,TGTGCCAGCAGAAAATGGGGGGACGGGTACACAGATACGCAGTATTTT,CASRKWGDGYTDTQYF
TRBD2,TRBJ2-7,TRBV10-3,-,TGTGCCATCAGTGCACGGACTAGCGGGAGGTTGTACGAGCAGTACTTC,CAISARTSGRLYEQYF
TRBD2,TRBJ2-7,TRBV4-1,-,TGCGCCAGCAGCGACGGGGGACTAGCCGACGAGCAGTACTTC,CASSDGGLADEQYF
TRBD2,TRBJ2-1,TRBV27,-,TGTGCCAGCAGTACCCAAGCCGGGACTAGCTCCTACAATGAGCAGTTCTTC,CASSTQAGTSSYNEQFF
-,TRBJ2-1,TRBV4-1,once,TGCGCCAGCAGCCAAGAACGGGTCAGCTCCTACAATGAGCAGTTCTTC,CASSQERVSSYNEQFF
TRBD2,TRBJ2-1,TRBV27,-,TGTGCCAGCAGTGTTTGGAGCGGGGGGGCAGGTATTGCCAATGAGCAGTTCTTC,CASSVWSGGAGIANEQFF
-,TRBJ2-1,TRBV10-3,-,TGTGCCATCAGTGATTCCCACAATGAGCAGTTCTTC,CAISDSHNEQFF
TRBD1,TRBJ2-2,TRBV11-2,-,TGTGCCAGCAACTACTGGGACAGGGGTAACACCGGGGAGCTGTTTTTT,CASNYWDRGNTGELFF
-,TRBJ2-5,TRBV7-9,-,TGTGCCAGCAGCTTCGAACGATCCCGCCAGGGTCAAGAGACCCAGTACTTC,CASSFERSRQGQETQYF
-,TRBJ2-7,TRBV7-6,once,TGTGCCAGCAGCGGGTCCCTCCGGGACTCCTCCTACGAGCAGTACTTC,CASSGSLRDSSYEQYF
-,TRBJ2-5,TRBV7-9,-,TGTGCCAGCAGCTCAGACAGGTTACCACAAGAGACCCAGTACTTC,CASSSDRLPQETQYF